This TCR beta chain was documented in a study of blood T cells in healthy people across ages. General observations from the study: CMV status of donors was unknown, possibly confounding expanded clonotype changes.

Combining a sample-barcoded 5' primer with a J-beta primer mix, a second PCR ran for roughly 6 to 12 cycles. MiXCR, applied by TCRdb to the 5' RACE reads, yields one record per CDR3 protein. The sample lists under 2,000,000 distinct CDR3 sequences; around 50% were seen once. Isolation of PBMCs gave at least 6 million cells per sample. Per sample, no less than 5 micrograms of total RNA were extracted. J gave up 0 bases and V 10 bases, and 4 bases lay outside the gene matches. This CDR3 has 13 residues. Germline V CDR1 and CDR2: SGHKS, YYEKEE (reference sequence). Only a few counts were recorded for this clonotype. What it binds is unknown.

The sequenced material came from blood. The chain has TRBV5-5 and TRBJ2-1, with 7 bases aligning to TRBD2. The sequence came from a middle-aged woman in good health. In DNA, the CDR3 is TGTGCCTCTCAGCGGGGCTCCTACAATGAGCAGTTCTTC. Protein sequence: CASQRGSYNEQFF.